These 10 T cell receptor beta chains share one sample of origin, sequenced in a study of T-cell reconstitution after alpha-beta-depleted transplantation in children. Unique molecular identifiers were incorporated into the prepared TCRbeta library. A single record per CDR3 protein comes from TCRdb applying MiXCR to the PCR reads. The sample has some 530,000 distinct CDR3 sequences; roughly an eighth are singletons. Specimen: PBMCs from the stem cell graft donor, collected from the stem cell graft. The source is a human donor who donated a stem cell graft to a child with combined immunodeficiency.

The sample holds many counts of this clonotype. The V gene is TRBV12-3 or TRBV12-4, the J gene TRBJ2-3; 10 bases match TRBD2. The V segment lost 3 bases and the J segment 0 bases; nucleotides outside the gene matches: 12. CDR3 length: 19 residues. DNA for the CDR3: TGTGCCAGCAGTTTTCCGGTGCTAGCGGGAGTTTCTAGCACAGATACGCAGTATTTT. It specifies CASSFPVLAGVSSTDTQYF.

This clonotype was detected many times. The chain links TRBV6-5 to TRBJ2-7; D tentatively fits TRBD1 or TRBD2 (5 bases each). V was cut by 3 bases and J by 5 bases, with 8 bases left in between. CDR3 length: 12 amino acids. The V gene's germline CDR1 is MNHEY and CDR2 SVGAGI. For the CDR3, the DNA is TGTGCCAGCAGTTATCGGGGCCACGAGCAGTACTTC. This gives the protein CASSYRGHEQYF.

The rearrangement links TRBV9 to TRBJ2-3; the match to TRBD2 covers 14 bases. CDR1 is SGDLS and CDR2 is YYNGEE in the germline V gene. The V segment lost 4 bases and the J segment 6 bases; nucleotides outside the gene matches: 4. The CDR3 runs to 15 residues. In DNA form, the CDR3 reads TGTGCCAGCAGCCCCCGGACTAGCGGGGGGGATACGCAGTATTTT. Protein: CASSPRTSGGDTQYF.

This clonotype was picked up many times. This chain joins TRBV24-1 and TRBJ2-2; 8 nucleotides line up with TRBD2. Germline CDR1 and CDR2: KGHDR and SFDVKD. CDR3 length: 14 amino acids. The V gene end was trimmed by 7 bases and the J gene end by 5 bases; junction bases not matched to a gene: 5. Here the CDR3 reads CATRAGRGTGELFF. The CDR3 coding sequence is TGTGCCACCAGAGCCGGGAGGGGGACCGGGGAGCTGTTTTTT.

This clonotype has a count of ten or more. V and J are TRBV15 and TRBJ2-1, with D hard to call. Germline-derived CDR1 and CDR2 are LNHNV and YYDKDF (reference sequence). The V end lost 0 bases, the J end lost 6 bases, and 9 bases lay between the germline ends. The CDR3 consists of 14 residues. CDR3 in DNA: TGTGCCACCAGCAGAGAGTCCGTCGGCAATGAGCAGTTCTTC. It encodes CATSRESVGNEQFF.

The chain carries TRBV4-3 and TRBJ2-1; 7 bases line up with TRBD2. The germline gives CDR1 LGHNA, CDR2 YSLEER. CDR3 length: 16 amino acids. Germline trimming cut 4 bases from V and 5 bases from J; bases unmatched to any gene: 11. The CDR3 DNA follows: TGCGCCAGCAGCCCTGACTGGGGGAGGGAGCACAATGAGCAGTTCTTC. Translating gives CASSPDWGREHNEQFF.

The chain carries TRBV30 and TRBJ2-1; maybe TRBD2 (6 bases). Germline CDR1 reads GTSNPN; CDR2 reads SVGIG (reference sequence). The CDR3 length is 13 residues. The ends were cut back, 3 bases at V and 4 bases at J, with 10 bases in the middle. CDR3 region: CAWSLARYNEQFF. The CDR3 DNA sequence: TGTGCCTGGAGCCTAGCGCGTTACAATGAGCAGTTCTTC.

This clonotype was observed many times. This chain links TRBV4-3 with TRBJ2-1; possibly TRBD1 or TRBD2 for D (7 bases each). This CDR3 has 15 residues. The ends were cut back, 6 bases at V and 4 bases at J, with 16 bases in the middle. Germline V gene sequence: CDR1 LGHNA, CDR2 YSLEER. The CDR3 bases are TGCGCCAGCAGTCCTGACAGGGAGGGATACAATGAGCAGTTCTTC. This sequence encodes CASSPDREGYNEQFF.

This clonotype appeared a few times. V and J are TRBV11-2 and TRBJ2-7, with 8 bases aligning to TRBD1. The CDR3 consists of 15 residues. Losses at the gene ends were 5 bases for V and 1 base for J; bases not matched to a gene: 7. Germline-derived CDR1 and CDR2 are SGHAT and FQNNGV. CDR3 coding DNA: TGTGCCAGCAGCGCCGGGACAGGAGTGTCCTACGAGCAGTACTTC. Translated, it gives CASSAGTGVSYEQYF.

This clonotype was recorded at least ten times. The chain is built from TRBV28 and TRBJ2-5; D is undetermined. Trimming took 2 bases from V and 8 from J, leaving 9 bases between them. This CDR3 contains 12 residues. CDR1 is MDHEN and CDR2 is SYDVKM in the germline V gene. The CDR3 sequence is CASSLVWDTQYF. In DNA form, the CDR3 reads TGTGCCAGCAGTTTAGTGTGGGATACCCAGTACTTC.